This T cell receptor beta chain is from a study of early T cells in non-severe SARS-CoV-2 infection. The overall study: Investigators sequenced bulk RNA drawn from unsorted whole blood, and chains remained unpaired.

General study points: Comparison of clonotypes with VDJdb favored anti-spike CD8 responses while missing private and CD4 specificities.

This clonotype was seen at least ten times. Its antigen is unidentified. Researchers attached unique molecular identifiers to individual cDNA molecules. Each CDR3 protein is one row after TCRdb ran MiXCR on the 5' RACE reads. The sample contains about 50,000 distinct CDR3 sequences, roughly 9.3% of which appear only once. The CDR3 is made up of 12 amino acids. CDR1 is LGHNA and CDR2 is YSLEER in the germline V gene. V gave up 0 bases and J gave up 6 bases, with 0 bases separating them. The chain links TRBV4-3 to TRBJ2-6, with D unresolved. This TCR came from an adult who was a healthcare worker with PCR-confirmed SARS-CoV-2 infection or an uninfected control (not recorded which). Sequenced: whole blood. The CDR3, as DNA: TGCGCCAGCAGCCAAGAGGCCAACGTCCTGACTTTC. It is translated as CASSQEANVLTF.